The sequence of this T cell receptor (beta chain) was determined in a study of PD-1 blockade in classical Hodgkin lymphoma. Study-level results: The study reported lower baseline TCR diversity in newly diagnosed patients than in healthy donors.

Worth noting for this clone: What it recognizes is unknown.

Brentuximab vedotin exposure varied, and every patient relapsed after autologous stem cell transplantation. Assay used: immunoSEQ multiplex PCR; TCRdb lists only in-frame clones, some missing. This sample has tens of thousands of clones, with 89% found just once. The CDR3 length is 14 residues. Germline loops: CDR1 SQVTM, CDR2 ANQGSEA. The ends lost 8 bases at V and 4 bases at J; junction bases unmatched: 8. This specimen was peripheral blood mononuclear cells (PBMCs), taken before the second cycle of nivolumab. The receptor's source is a human donor with classical Hodgkin lymphoma. The chain has TRBV29-1 and TRBJ2-5; 12 bases agree with TRBD2. The CDR3: CSHASGREVETQYF. The CDR3 DNA sequence: TGCAGCCACGCTAGCGGGAGGGAGGTAGAGACCCAGTACTTC.